This is a list of T cell receptor beta chains from one sample in a study of blood T cell repertoires in COVID-19. Repertoires were generated with immunoSEQ multiplex PCR, while TCRdb's copy carries only in-frame clones and drops some. This sample has over 100,000 clones, with approximately 86% found just once. The sample taken for sequencing was peripheral blood. Receptors originate from a man in his forties or fifties with acute or convalescent COVID-19. The conserved cysteine and the conserved F or W are not part of the CDR3 here. A D gene is named only where the DNA matches it firmly.

J: TRBJ1-4; V: TRBV5-1; D: .; CDR3: ASSWFPRTNEKLF
J: TRBJ1-4; V: TRBV24-1; D: .; CDR3: ATSDPLFPRRGLGF
J: TRBJ2-7; V: TRBV5-5; D: .; CDR3: ASSLDPAGTIYEQY
J: TRBJ2-5; V: TRBV4-1; D: .; CDR3: ASSHLGRQETQY
J: TRBJ1-2; V: TRBV6-5; D: .; CDR3: ASSSGIQGYGYT
J: TRBJ1-2; V: TRBV4-2; D: .; CDR3: ASSQNARPGYT
J: TRBJ1-1; V: TRBV4-2; D: .; CDR3: ASSRQKQGSTEAF
J: TRBJ2-2; V: TRBV19; D: .; CDR3: ASSSHRDTGELF
J: TRBJ2-3; V: TRBV5-1; D: .; CDR3: ASSLMAQDNTQY
J: TRBJ2-1; V: TRBV12-3/TRBV12-4; D: TRBD1; CDR3: ASSPRGFSEQF
J: TRBJ1-3; V: TRBV3-1/TRBV3-2; D: .; CDR3: ASSQDVRGSTIY
J: TRBJ2-1; V: TRBV5-5; D: TRBD2; CDR3: ASSPLAATYNEQF
J: TRBJ1-6; V: TRBV19; D: TRBD1; CDR3: ASSIKGAGGNNSPLH
J: TRBJ1-2; V: TRBV10-2; D: .; CDR3: ASRQGTNNYGYT
J: TRBJ2-5; V: TRBV14; D: .; CDR3: ASSQVGQGFETQY
J: TRBJ1-2; V: TRBV2; D: .; CDR3: ASSGGQRNYGYT
J: TRBJ1-3; V: TRBV2; D: .; CDR3: ASSLTGSGNTIY
J: TRBJ2-1; V: TRBV6-5; D: TRBD2; CDR3: ASSRGGPYNEQF
J: TRBJ1-1; V: TRBV7-3; D: .; CDR3: ASSLGANTEAF
J: TRBJ1-5; V: TRBV10-2; D: TRBD1; CDR3: ASRGQGHQPQH
J: TRBJ1-4; V: TRBV7-9; D: TRBD1; CDR3: ASSLGQDNEKLF
J: TRBJ1-2; V: TRBV21-1; D: .; CDR3: ASSNPGPNYGYT
J: TRBJ1-2; V: TRBV7-9; D: TRBD1; CDR3: ASSSEPGQGRYGYT
J: TRBJ2-1; V: TRBV9; D: TRBD1; CDR3: ASSGGQPYNEQF
J: TRBJ1-1; V: TRBV12-5; D: .; CDR3: ASGQSRGVNTEAF
J: TRBJ1-1; V: TRBV5-6; D: .; CDR3: ASSLVFRNTEAF
J: TRBJ1-5; V: TRBV9; D: .; CDR3: ASSVYRGLGNQPQH
J: TRBJ1-1; V: TRBV5-1; D: .; CDR3: ASSLDDSHTEAF
J: TRBJ2-1; V: TRBV19; D: TRBD2; CDR3: ASRPIGGTSGSNEQF
J: TRBJ2-2; V: TRBV10-1; D: TRBD1; CDR3: ASSESSQGDTGELF
J: TRBJ1-5; V: TRBV14; D: .; CDR3: ASSQSGQPQH
J: TRBJ2-1; V: TRBV19; D: TRBD2; CDR3: ASSHPSGSSYNEQF
J: TRBJ1-6; V: TRBV30; D: .; CDR3: AWRDIDNSPLH
J: TRBJ2-3; V: TRBV5-4; D: .; CDR3: ASSPSTDTQY
J: TRBJ1-3; V: TRBV19; D: .; CDR3: ASLRGNTIY
J: TRBJ1-2; V: TRBV3-1/TRBV3-2; D: TRBD1; CDR3: ASSQDTLQGAYGYT
J: TRBJ1-2; V: TRBV19; D: .; CDR3: ASSYQGSNYGYT
J: TRBJ1-3; V: TRBV19; D: .; CDR3: ASSRATANTIY
J: TRBJ1-5; V: TRBV6-5; D: .; CDR3: ASSYSQNQPQH
J: TRBJ2-1; V: TRBV7-9; D: .; CDR3: ASSLELDYYNEQF
J: TRBJ2-2; V: TRBV18; D: TRBD2; CDR3: ASSSGGGKDTGELF
J: TRBJ2-1; V: TRBV1; D: .; CDR3: TSSGGTSSFNEQF
J: TRBJ2-1; V: TRBV19; D: TRBD1; CDR3: ASSIRGPSNEQF
J: TRBJ2-7; V: TRBV6-1; D: TRBD1; CDR3: ASSEAGQGVGGIYEQY
J: TRBJ2-7; V: TRBV7-2; D: TRBD1; CDR3: ASSYRTGHEQY
J: TRBJ1-2; V: TRBV5-6; D: .; CDR3: ASSPGGTYGYT
J: TRBJ1-6; V: TRBV11-2; D: .; CDR3: ATSMEFYNSPLH
J: TRBJ2-7; V: TRBV12-3/TRBV12-4; D: TRBD2; CDR3: ASSSWEGYEQY
J: TRBJ1-3; V: TRBV6-6; D: .; CDR3: ASSSRGLSSGNTIY
J: TRBJ2-5; V: TRBV30; D: .; CDR3: AWSVLRGPRGETQY
J: TRBJ2-1; V: TRBV6-1; D: TRBD1; CDR3: ASSEDGTDYNEQF
J: TRBJ1-2; V: TRBV6-5; D: TRBD1; CDR3: ASSTGEGGYT
J: TRBJ2-3; V: TRBV6-5; D: .; CDR3: ASSYEDFSDTQY
J: TRBJ2-1; V: TRBV29-1; D: TRBD2; CDR3: SVRTSGGVSSYNEQF
J: TRBJ1-1; V: TRBV12-3/TRBV12-4; D: .; CDR3: ASARGGTEAF